These T cell receptor beta chains were read from a single sample in a study of blood T cell repertoires in COVID-19. Using immunoSEQ multiplex PCR, the repertoire was profiled, and TCRdb retains in-frame clones only, with some absent. This repertoire shows under 200,000 clones, 80% found once; its top ten account for 3% to 3.5%. The sequenced material came from PBMCs or T cells enriched from blood (not recorded which). These receptors all stem from a woman aged 60-75 years who had recovered from COVID-19. Each CDR3 is given with its conserved first and last residue. Each record gives: V gene, clone size, J gene, CDR3 protein. Size tells how often a clone was seen (once, few, many) or the class of an expanded clone, and some rows leave it out.

v_gene: TRBV19
abundance: -
j_gene: TRBJ1-5
CDR3aa: CASRPGVSNQPQHF

v_gene: TRBV12-3/TRBV12-4
abundance: -
j_gene: TRBJ2-1
CDR3aa: CASSFLVDEQFF

v_gene: TRBV5-6
abundance: -
j_gene: TRBJ2-3
CDR3aa: CASSLTSIPDTQYF

v_gene: TRBV2
abundance: -
j_gene: TRBJ1-1
CDR3aa: CASSDPGQGVTEAFF

v_gene: TRBV5-6
abundance: -
j_gene: TRBJ1-5
CDR3aa: CASSYIGQGGNQPQHF

v_gene: TRBV9
abundance: once
j_gene: TRBJ2-7
CDR3aa: CASSPVSSYEQYF

v_gene: TRBV6-1
abundance: -
j_gene: TRBJ1-4
CDR3aa: CASSEKYVGTGEMFF

v_gene: TRBV19
abundance: -
j_gene: TRBJ1-5
CDR3aa: CASSPRQGLNQPQHF

v_gene: TRBV29-1
abundance: -
j_gene: TRBJ1-1
CDR3aa: CSVRGQGADGEAFF

v_gene: TRBV4-1
abundance: -
j_gene: TRBJ1-2
CDR3aa: CASSQVGLNYGYTF

v_gene: TRBV24-1
abundance: -
j_gene: TRBJ2-1
CDR3aa: CATSDPGGGSSYNEQFF

v_gene: TRBV7-9
abundance: -
j_gene: TRBJ1-1
CDR3aa: CASRSRLEAFF

v_gene: TRBV30
abundance: -
j_gene: TRBJ1-1
CDR3aa: CAWSNVRAAFF

v_gene: TRBV5-3
abundance: -
j_gene: TRBJ2-3
CDR3aa: CARTRPAGTDTQYF

v_gene: TRBV7-2
abundance: -
j_gene: TRBJ1-3
CDR3aa: CASSQNRASGNTIYF

v_gene: TRBV6-1
abundance: -
j_gene: TRBJ1-2
CDR3aa: CASSEARQNHYGYTF